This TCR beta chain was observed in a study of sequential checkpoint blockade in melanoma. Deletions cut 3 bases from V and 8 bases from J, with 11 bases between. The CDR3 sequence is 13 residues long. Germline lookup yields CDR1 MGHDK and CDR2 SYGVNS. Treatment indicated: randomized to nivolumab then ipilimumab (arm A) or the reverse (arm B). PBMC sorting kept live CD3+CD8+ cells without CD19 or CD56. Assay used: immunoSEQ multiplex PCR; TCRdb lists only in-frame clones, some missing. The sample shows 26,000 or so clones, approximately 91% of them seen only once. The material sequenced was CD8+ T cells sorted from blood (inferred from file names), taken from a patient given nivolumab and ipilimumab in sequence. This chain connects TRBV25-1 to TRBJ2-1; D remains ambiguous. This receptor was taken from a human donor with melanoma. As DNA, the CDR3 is TGTGCCAGCAGTGATTTGAGGATCTATGAGCAGTTCTTC. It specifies CASSDLRIYEQFF. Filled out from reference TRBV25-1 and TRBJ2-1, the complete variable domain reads EADIYQTPRYLVIGTGKKITLECSQTMGHDKMYWYQQDPGMELHLIHYSYGVNSTEKGDLSSESTVSRIRTEHFPLTLESARPSHTSQYLCASSDLRIYEQFFGPGTRLTVL.